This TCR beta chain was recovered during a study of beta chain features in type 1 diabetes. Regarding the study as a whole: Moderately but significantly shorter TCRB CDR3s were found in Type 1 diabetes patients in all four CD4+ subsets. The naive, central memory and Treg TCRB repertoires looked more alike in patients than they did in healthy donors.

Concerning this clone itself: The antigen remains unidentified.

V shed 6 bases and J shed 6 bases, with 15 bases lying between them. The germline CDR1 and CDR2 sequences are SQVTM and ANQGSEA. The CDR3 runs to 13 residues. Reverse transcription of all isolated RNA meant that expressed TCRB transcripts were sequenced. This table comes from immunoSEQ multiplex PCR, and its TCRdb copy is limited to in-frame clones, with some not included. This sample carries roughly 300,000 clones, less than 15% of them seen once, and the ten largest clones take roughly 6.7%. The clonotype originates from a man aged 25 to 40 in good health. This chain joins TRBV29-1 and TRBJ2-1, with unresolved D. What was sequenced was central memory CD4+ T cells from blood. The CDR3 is CSVDGPTGNEQFF. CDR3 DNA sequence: TGCAGCGTGGATGGTCCCACCGGCAATGAGCAGTTCTTC.